This TCR beta chain was found in a study of CD8 T cells in Susac syndrome (dated by TCRdb to the late 2010s). Regarding the complete study: Repertoire sequencing was used to test whether CD8+ T cell activation and differentiation in Susac syndrome was antigen driven. Clonality of the CD8+ T cell repertoire was compared between eleven to twelve healthy donors, approximately 14 Susac syndrome patients and under 16 multiple sclerosis patients. The paper's findings and limits, for the study overall: The study acknowledged that relatively few individuals were included in the TCR sequencing and HLA analysis.

To note about this clonotype: Its recognized antigen is unknown. No base quality values were provided; no much bigger clone lies one nucleotide off.

Peripheral blood CD8+ and CD4+ T cells from healthy donors, Susac syndrome patients and multiple sclerosis patients were profiled by high-throughput TCR beta sequencing. Multiple sclerosis controls were treatment-naive patients with stable or active relapsing-remitting disease fulfilling revised McDonald criteria. Bulk CD8+ and CD4+ T cells were purified magnetically by negative isolation, whereas CD8+ TEMRA cells were enriched by FACS. Blood was collected in EDTA tubes and processed within 24 hours, with PBMCs isolated through density gradient centrifugation. PBMCs destined for TCR sequencing were cryopreserved in liquid nitrogen and later thawed in a 37 °C water bath. The sorted or isolated CD4+, CD8+ and CD8+ TEMRA cells reached a purity of at least 90%. The germline V end is reduced by 4 bases and the J end by 0 bases; junction bases left unmatched: 9. According to the germline V gene (reference sequence), CDR1 reads LNHDA and CDR2 reads SQIVND. The CDR3 starts with the cysteine, ends with the phenylalanine, and has 16 residues. CDR3 DNA is the only sequence kept; it has 48 bases, read in frame from the first base.

RNA was extracted with the RNeasy kit and roughly 0.45 to 1 ug was reverse transcribed using random hexamers. The immunoSEQ multiplex PCR assay, which covers 54 Vbeta and 13 Jbeta segments, was used to amplify TCR beta CDR3 regions. To correct PCR amplification bias, a synthetic template baseline was used for both primer optimization and computational correction. On the study's bioinformatics: Only productive sequences were kept, with reads annotated to V, D and J genes according to IMGT and analyzed in immunoSEQ Analyzer. Clonality was calculated as one minus the Shannon entropy normalized by log2 of the number of productive unique sequences. For each patient and control, public and private clones were evaluated among the 100 most prevalent clones. Susac-specific clones were defined as absent from healthy and MS cohorts, over a thousand published viral clones and other ImmuneACCESS disease sequences. TCRdb's own reprocessing of the public reads used fastp at Q25 and MiXCR and kept productive beta chains. When rows share a CDR3 protein, they turn into one entry using the most common DNA and genes. The V and J calls shown here were made by TCRdb, not taken from the authors' results. In all, the sample holds some 140,000 distinct CDR3 sequences, and around 86% of those were seen once. Around 0.5% of the sample is held by the ten biggest clonotypes.

Specimen: CD8+ T cells from PBMCs. This receptor chain uses TRBV19 and TRBJ2-7; the junction holds 7 bases that match TRBD1. This clonotype was obtained from a human donor with multiple sclerosis. The CDR3 amino acid sequence is: CASSKNRGTSSYEQYF. The bases are TGTGCCAGTAGTAAGAACAGGGGAACATCCTCCTACGAGCAGTACTTC.